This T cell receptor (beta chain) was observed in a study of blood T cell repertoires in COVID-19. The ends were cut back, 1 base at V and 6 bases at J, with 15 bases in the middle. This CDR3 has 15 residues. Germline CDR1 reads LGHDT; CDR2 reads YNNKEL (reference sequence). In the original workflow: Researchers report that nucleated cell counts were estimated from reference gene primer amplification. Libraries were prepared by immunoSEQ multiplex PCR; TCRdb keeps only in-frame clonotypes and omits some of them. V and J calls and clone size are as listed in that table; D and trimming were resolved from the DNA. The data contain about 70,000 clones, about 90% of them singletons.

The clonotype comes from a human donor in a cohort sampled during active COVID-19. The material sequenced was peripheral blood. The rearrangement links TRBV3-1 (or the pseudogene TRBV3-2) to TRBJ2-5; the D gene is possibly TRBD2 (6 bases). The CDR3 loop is CASSQVRGLGQTQYF. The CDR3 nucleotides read TGTGCCAGCAGCCAAGTACGGGGACTGGGGCAGACCCAGTACTTC.